The 20 T cell receptor beta chains in this list originate from one sample, sequenced in a study of metastatic and nonmetastatic thyroid tumors. No treatment had been given to any patient before thyroid surgery. TCRdb re-called clones from the PCR reads using MiXCR. Of roughly 25,000 clones in the sample, 10% to 15% were seen once. Input material: blood. These TCRs come from a female donor with papillary thyroid cancer or a benign thyroid nodule (not recorded which). Some clones in this sample may be carry-over from other donors' samples.

V gene TRBV27 combines with J gene TRBJ2-7; 8 nucleotides agree with TRBD2. Unmatched junction bases numbered 10, after V lost 8 bases and J lost 7 bases. Germline V CDR1 and CDR2: MNHEY, SMNVEV (reference sequence). The CDR3 sequence is 13 residues long. CDR3 nucleotide sequence: TGTGCCAGCTACACGGCACGGGAGGGGGAGCAGTACTTC. This encodes CASYTAREGEQYF.

This clone was detected ten times or more. The genes are TRBV5-6 and TRBJ1-3; D unresolved. CDR3 length equals 15 residues. The V gene lost 2 bases and the J gene lost 0 bases, with 9 bases spanning the gap. Germline CDR1 and CDR2: SGHDT and YYEEEE. CDR3 amino acids: CASSFSWSSGNTIYF. The CDR3 DNA is TGTGCCAGCAGCTTTTCCTGGAGCTCTGGAAACACCATATATTTT.

This clone was counted at least ten times. The chain has TRBV9 and TRBJ2-2; 9 bases are shared with TRBD1. Germline-derived CDR1 and CDR2 are SGDLS and YYNGEE. The length of the CDR3 is 20 residues. V lost 3 bases, J lost 5 bases, and 20 bases stayed unmatched. The CDR3 region is CASSGKTGGSDGSITGELFF. The CDR3 DNA follows: TGTGCCAGCAGCGGAAAGACAGGGGGTTCCGACGGGAGCATTACCGGGGAGCTGTTTTTT. Full variable domain (remainder filled in from reference TRBV9 and TRBJ2-2): DSGVTQTPKHLITATGQRVTLRCSPRSGDLSVYWYQQSLDQGLQFLIQYYNGEERAKGNILERFSAQQFPDLHSELNLSSLELGDSALYFCASSGKTGGSDGSITGELFFGEGSRLTVL.

This clone has a count of ten or more. The chain combines TRBV27 with TRBJ1-4; D gene unclear. In germline, CDR1 is MNHEY, CDR2 SMNVEV (reference sequence). This CDR3 is 14 amino acids long. The V gene lost 3 bases and the J gene lost 7 bases, with 12 bases spanning the gap. CDR3: CASSFGGLGEKLFF. The CDR3, as DNA: TGTGCCAGCAGTTTCGGAGGGCTGGGTGAAAAACTGTTTTTT.

This clone was seen at least ten times. This rearrangement joins TRBV19 to TRBJ2-5; weak D call: TRBD1 (6 bases). CDR3 length: 14 amino acids. V was clipped by 3 bases and J by 5 bases, with 13 bases between them. CDR1 is LNHDA and CDR2 is SQIVND in the germline V gene (reference sequence). The CDR3 here is CASSIRAGEETQYF. The CDR3 DNA sequence: TGTGCCAGTAGTATCCGGGCAGGGGAGGAGACCCAGTACTTC.

This clone was seen many times. This chain connects TRBV15 to TRBJ1-4; D remains ambiguous. The length of the CDR3 is 17 residues. The V gene's germline CDR1 is LNHNV and CDR2 YYDKDF (reference sequence). Deletions cut 0 bases from V and 8 bases from J, with 19 bases between. This chain's CDR3 is CATSRERVQRWGEKLFF. CDR3 bases: TGTGCCACCAGCAGAGAGAGGGTCCAGAGATGGGGAGAAAAACTGTTTTTT.

The CDR3 sequence is CASSPLDGTATEAFF. The CDR3 nucleotides read TGTGCCAGCAGTCCATTAGATGGGACAGCGACTGAAGCTTTCTTT. The chain links TRBV28 to TRBJ1-1; 7 bases match TRBD1. Per germline, CDR1 MDHEN and CDR2 SYDVKM. The ends lost 5 bases at V and 5 bases at J; junction bases unmatched: 11. The CDR3 contains 15 residues.

The sample holds many counts of this clone. The CDR3 nucleotides read TGCAGCGTTCTAGGACAGGGGACTGGAAACACCATATATTTT. Amino acid sequence: CSVLGQGTGNTIYF. The V gene is TRBV29-1, the J gene TRBJ1-3; TRBD1 aligns across 9 bases. This CDR3 is 14 amino acids long. V lost 5 bases to trimming and J lost 2 bases; unmatched junction nucleotides: 4. Germline CDR1 is SQVTM and CDR2 is ANQGSEA.

This clone was seen ten or more times. This rearrangement joins TRBV4-1 to TRBJ2-7, with D maybe TRBD2 (5 bases). The CDR3 totals 13 residues. Trimming removed 6 bases from V and 6 bases from J, with 15 bases in between. Germline values: CDR1 MGHRA, CDR2 YSYEKL. The CDR3 here is CASSRLQGSEQYF. The CDR3 region has the DNA TGCGCCAGCAGTCGACTGCAAGGGAGCGAGCAGTACTTC.

This clone came up many times. This chain uses TRBV29-1 with TRBJ2-5; the D gene is possibly TRBD2 (5 bases). Germline-derived CDR1 and CDR2 are SQVTM and ANQGSEA. Trimming shortened V by 7 bases and J by 5 bases, and 14 bases separated the two germline ends. The CDR3 has 12 amino acids. For the CDR3, the DNA is TGCAGCGCTGCCGCGGGTCGGGAGACCCAGTACTTC. Amino acid sequence: CSAAAGRETQYF.

This clone was seen repeatedly, ten times or more. Given a much more abundant clone one base away, this may be a read error. The chain employs TRBV10-2 and TRBJ1-6, with a tentative D call TRBD1 (5 bases). With 4 bases removed from V and 11 bases from J, the gap between germline ends came to 12 bases. From germline, CDR1 is WSHSY and CDR2 SAAADI. The CDR3 totals 13 residues. CDR3 protein: CASSVGEDPPLHF. For the CDR3, the DNA is TGCGCCAGCAGTGTGGGGGAGGATCCACCCCTCCACTTT.

This clone was picked up many times. This clone may be a read error of a much larger clone one base away. As the CDR3 is not closed by the conserved phenylalanine or tryptophan, this likely results from a read error. V and J are TRBV18 and TRBJ1-4; tentative D call: TRBD1 (5 bases). The length of the CDR3 is 12 residues. V shed 8 bases and J shed 6 bases, with 10 bases lying between them. Germline CDR1 KGHSH, CDR2 LQKENI. The CDR3 protein is CASARQYEKLFL. DNA of the CDR3: TGTGCCAGCGCCCGACAGTATGAAAAACTGTTTCTT.

The chain employs TRBV12-3 or TRBV12-4 and TRBJ1-2; D gene uncertain. Trimming removed 6 bases at V and 8 bases at J, with 10 bases between. This CDR3 spans 11 amino acids. In DNA form, the CDR3 reads TGTGCCAGCAGCCGTAGTAAAGGCTACACCTTC. This encodes CASSRSKGYTF.

This clone occurred many times. V and J are TRBV20-1 and TRBJ2-7; perhaps D is TRBD1 or TRBD2 (5 bases each). The CDR3 is made up of 13 amino acids. Looked up from germline, CDR1 is DFQATT and CDR2 is SNEGSKA (reference sequence). The V end lost 0 bases, the J end lost 7 bases, and 13 bases lay between the germline ends. The DNA of the CDR3 is TGCAGTGCTAGAGATGTACGGGGCATGGAGCAGTACTTC. It is translated as CSARDVRGMEQYF.

This clone was counted ten times or more. The rearrangement joins TRBV18 to TRBJ1-3, with D maybe TRBD1 (5 bases). The germline CDR1 and CDR2 sequences are KGHSH and LQKENI. There are 16 residues in the CDR3. V lost 1 base, J lost 0 bases, and 10 bases lay in between. This chain's CDR3 is CASSPREGRSGNTIYF. The CDR3 bases are TGTGCCAGCTCACCACGGGAGGGACGCTCTGGAAACACCATATATTTT.

This clone was detected ten times or more. CDR3 sequence: CASGQDTNTEAFF. CDR3 DNA sequence: TGTGCCAGCGGGCAGGATACGAACACTGAAGCTTTCTTT. The V and J genes are TRBV9 and TRBJ1-1, with D uncertain. Germline-derived CDR1 and CDR2 are SGDLS and YYNGEE. The CDR3 is made up of 13 amino acids. The V end lost 7 bases, the J end lost 1 base, and 11 bases lay between the germline ends. Using reference TRBV9 and TRBJ1-1 for the parts outside the CDR3, the full variable domain is DSGVTQTPKHLITATGQRVTLRCSPRSGDLSVYWYQQSLDQGLQFLIQYYNGEERAKGNILERFSAQQFPDLHSELNLSSLELGDSALYFCASGQDTNTEAFFGQGTRLTVV.

This clone was found many times. The chain carries TRBV6-1 and TRBJ2-1, with D uncertain. Deletions cut 5 bases from V and 2 bases from J, with 16 bases between. This CDR3 contains 16 residues. The germline gives CDR1 MNHNS, CDR2 SASEGT. Here the CDR3 DNA reads TGTGCCAGCAGTAAACACAGTAGCAGTACCTACAATGAGCAGTTCTTC. Its protein is CASSKHSSSTYNEQFF.

Many counts were recorded for this clone. This chain connects TRBV7-8 to TRBJ2-6, with D perhaps matching TRBD1 (5 bases). This CDR3 contains 18 residues. Between the trimmed V and J ends, which lost 0 bases and 0 bases, there was a span of 12 bases. Germline lookup yields CDR1 SGHVS and CDR2 FQNEAQ. CDR3 amino acids: CASSLAFSRVSGANVLTF. Written as DNA, the CDR3 is TGTGCCAGCAGCTTAGCGTTTTCCAGGGTCTCTGGGGCCAACGTCCTGACTTTC.

The V call is TRBV27, the J call TRBJ2-3; possible D gene TRBD2, 6 bases. The germline V gene has CDR1 MNHEY and CDR2 SMNVEV (reference sequence). Trimming cost V 5 bases and J 2 bases, with 14 bases left between them. The CDR3 loop spans 15 amino acids. The CDR3 is CASSPPGTPTDTQYF. CDR3 bases: TGTGCCAGCAGTCCACCCGGGACTCCCACAGATACGCAGTATTTT.

This clone was found many times. The CDR3 DNA sequence: TGTGCCAGCAGTGACCCGGGACAACTAATCTACGAGCAGTACTTC. As protein: CASSDPGQLIYEQYF. The chain links TRBV6-1 to TRBJ2-7, with D perhaps matching TRBD1 (6 bases). Germline V gene data show CDR1 as MNHNS and CDR2 as SASEGT. The length of the CDR3 is 15 residues. V dropped 3 bases and J dropped 3 bases, with 15 bases sitting between them.